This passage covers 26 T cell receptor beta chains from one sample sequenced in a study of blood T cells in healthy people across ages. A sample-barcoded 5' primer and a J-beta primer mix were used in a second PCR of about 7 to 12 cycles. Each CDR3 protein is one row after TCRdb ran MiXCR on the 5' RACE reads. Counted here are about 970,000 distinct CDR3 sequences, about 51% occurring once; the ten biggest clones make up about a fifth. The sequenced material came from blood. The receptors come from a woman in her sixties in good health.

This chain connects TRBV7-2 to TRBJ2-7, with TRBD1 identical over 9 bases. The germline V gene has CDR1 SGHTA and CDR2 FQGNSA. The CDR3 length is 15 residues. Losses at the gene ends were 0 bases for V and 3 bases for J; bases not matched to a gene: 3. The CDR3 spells CASSLAGQGIYEQYF. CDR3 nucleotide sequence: TGTGCCAGCAGCTTAGCGGGACAGGGAATCTACGAGCAGTACTTC.

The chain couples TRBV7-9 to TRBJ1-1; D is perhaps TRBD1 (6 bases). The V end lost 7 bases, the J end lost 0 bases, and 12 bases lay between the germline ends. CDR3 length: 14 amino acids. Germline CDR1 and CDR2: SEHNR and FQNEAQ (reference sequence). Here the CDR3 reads CASTSRGMNTEAFF. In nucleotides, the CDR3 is TGTGCCAGCACCTCGAGGGGGATGAACACTGAAGCTTTCTTT.

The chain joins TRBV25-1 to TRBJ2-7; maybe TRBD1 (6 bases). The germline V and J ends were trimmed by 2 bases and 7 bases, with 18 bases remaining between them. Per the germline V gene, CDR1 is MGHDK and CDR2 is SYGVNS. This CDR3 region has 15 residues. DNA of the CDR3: TGTGCCAGCAGTGAAGCTACAGGGTTCAACAATGAGCAGTACTTC. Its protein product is CASSEATGFNNEQYF.

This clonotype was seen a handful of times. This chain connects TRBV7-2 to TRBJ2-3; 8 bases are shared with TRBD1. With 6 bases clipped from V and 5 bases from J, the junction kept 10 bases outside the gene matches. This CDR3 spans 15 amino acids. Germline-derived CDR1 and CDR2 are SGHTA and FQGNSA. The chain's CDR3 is CASRVTGVRVDTQYF. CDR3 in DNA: TGTGCCAGCAGAGTGACAGGGGTGCGTGTAGATACGCAGTATTTT.

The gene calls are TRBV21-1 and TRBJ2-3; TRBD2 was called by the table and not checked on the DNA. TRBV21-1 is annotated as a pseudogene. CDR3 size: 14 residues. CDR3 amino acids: CASFGLAGADTQYF. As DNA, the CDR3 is TGTGCCAGCTTTGGGCTAGCGGGCGCAGATACGCAGTATTTT.

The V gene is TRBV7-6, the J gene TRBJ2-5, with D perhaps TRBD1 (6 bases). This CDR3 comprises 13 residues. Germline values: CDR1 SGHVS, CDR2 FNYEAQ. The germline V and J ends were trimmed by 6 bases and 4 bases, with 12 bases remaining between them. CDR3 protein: CASSRPGAETQYF. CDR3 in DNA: TGTGCCAGCAGTCGACCAGGGGCAGAGACCCAGTACTTC.

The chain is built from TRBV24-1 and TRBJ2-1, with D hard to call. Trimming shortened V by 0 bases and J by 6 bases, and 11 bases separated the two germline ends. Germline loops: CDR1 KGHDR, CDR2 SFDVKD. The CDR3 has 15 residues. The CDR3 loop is CATSDLGQRSNEQFF. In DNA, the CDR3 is TGTGCCACCAGTGATTTGGGGCAGCGCAGCAATGAGCAGTTCTTC.

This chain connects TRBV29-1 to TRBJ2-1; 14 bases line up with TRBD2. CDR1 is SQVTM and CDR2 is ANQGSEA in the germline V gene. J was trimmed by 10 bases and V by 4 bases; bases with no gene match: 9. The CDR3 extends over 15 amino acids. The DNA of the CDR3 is TGCAGCGTTGGAGAGGGACTAGCGGGAGTGGGGGAGCAGTTCTTC. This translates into CSVGEGLAGVGEQFF.

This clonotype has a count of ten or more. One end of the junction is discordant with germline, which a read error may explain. CDR3 sequence reads: CASSLGGQPQHF. CDR3 nucleotide sequence: TGCGCCAGCAGCTTGGGTGGGCAGCCCCAGCATTTT. The gene calls are TRBV7-9 and TRBJ1-5; D is unresolved. The CDR3 contains 12 residues. The germline V gene encodes CDR1 SEHNR and CDR2 FQNEAQ (reference sequence). The full variable domain, with the rest looked up from reference TRBV7-9 and TRBJ1-5, is DTGVSQNPRHKITKRGQNVTFRCDPISEHNRLYWYRQTLGQGPEFLTYFQNEAQLEKSRLLSDRFSAERPKGSFSTLEIQRTEQGDSAMYLCASSLGGQPQHFGDGTRLSIL.

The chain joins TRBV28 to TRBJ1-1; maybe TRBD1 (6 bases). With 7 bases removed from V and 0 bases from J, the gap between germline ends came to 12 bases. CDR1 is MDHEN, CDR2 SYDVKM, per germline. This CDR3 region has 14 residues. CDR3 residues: CASKKTGVNTEAFF. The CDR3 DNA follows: TGTGCCAGCAAAAAGACAGGCGTGAACACTGAAGCTTTCTTT.

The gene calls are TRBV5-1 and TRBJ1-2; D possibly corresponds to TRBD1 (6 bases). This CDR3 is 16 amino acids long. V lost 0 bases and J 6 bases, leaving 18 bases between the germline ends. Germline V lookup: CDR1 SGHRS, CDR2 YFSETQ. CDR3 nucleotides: TGCGCCAGCAGCTTGGCCTCAGGGGCGCCCCCCCATGGCTACACCTTC. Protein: CASSLASGAPPHGYTF.

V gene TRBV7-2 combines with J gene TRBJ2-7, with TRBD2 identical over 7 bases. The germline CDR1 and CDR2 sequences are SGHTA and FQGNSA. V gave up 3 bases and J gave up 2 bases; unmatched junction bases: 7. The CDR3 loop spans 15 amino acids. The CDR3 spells CASSFRMGTTYEQYF. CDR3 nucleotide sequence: TGTGCCAGCAGCTTCCGGATGGGGACTACCTACGAGCAGTACTTC. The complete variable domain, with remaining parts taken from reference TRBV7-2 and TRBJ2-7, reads GAGVSQSPSNKVTEKGKDVELRCDPISGHTALYWYRQSLGQGLEFLIYFQGNSAPDKSGLPSDRFSAERTGGSVSTLTIQRTQQEDSAVYLCASSFRMGTTYEQYFGPGTRLTVT.

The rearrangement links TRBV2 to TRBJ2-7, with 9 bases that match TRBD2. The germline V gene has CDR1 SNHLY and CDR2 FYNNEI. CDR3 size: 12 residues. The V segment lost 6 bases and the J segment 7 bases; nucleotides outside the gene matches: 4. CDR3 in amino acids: CASRVAGDEQYF. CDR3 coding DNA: TGTGCCAGCAGGGTAGCGGGAGATGAGCAGTACTTC.

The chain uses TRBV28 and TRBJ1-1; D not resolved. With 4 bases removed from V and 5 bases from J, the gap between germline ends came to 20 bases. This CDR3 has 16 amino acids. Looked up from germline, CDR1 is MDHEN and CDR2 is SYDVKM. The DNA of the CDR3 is TGTGCCAGCAGTTATGAATCAGCCTCACGGGTTACTGAAGCTTTCTTT. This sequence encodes CASSYESASRVTEAFF.

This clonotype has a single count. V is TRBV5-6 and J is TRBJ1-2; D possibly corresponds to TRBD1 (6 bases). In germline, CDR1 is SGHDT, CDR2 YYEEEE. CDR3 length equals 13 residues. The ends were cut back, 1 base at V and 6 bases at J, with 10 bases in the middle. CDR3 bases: TGTGCCAGCAGCTTGCGGGGGCGACATGGCTACACCTTC. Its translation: CASSLRGRHGYTF.

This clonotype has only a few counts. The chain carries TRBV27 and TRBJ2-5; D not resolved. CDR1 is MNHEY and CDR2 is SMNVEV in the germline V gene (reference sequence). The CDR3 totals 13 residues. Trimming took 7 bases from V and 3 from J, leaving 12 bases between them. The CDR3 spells CASKSLPEETQYF. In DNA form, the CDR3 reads TGTGCCAGCAAGTCGCTACCCGAAGAGACCCAGTACTTC.

Here the CDR3 DNA reads TGCGCCAGCAGCTTGGGCCTAGCGGACACCAATTCCTACGAGCAGTACTTC. Translating it yields CASSLGLADTNSYEQYF. The chain joins TRBV5-1 to TRBJ2-7, with TRBD2 matching over 7 bases. The CDR3 runs 17 residues. From germline, CDR1 is SGHRS and CDR2 YFSETQ. With V trimmed by 0 bases and J by 1 base, 10 bases remained unmatched.

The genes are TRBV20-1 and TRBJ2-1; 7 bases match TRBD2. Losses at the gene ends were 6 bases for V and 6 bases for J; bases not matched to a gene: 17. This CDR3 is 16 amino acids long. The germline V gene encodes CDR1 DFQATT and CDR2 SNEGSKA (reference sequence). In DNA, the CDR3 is TGCAGTGCCCACCCCAACCCGGGGGGACTCTCCAATGAGCAGTTCTTC. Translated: CSAHPNPGGLSNEQFF.

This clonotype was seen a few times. Written as DNA, the CDR3 is TGTGCCAGCAGTTCGGGACAGGGGGCGGGTAAGCAGTACTTC. Encoded protein: CASSSGQGAGKQYF. V gene TRBV12-3 or TRBV12-4 combines with J gene TRBJ2-5, with 12 bases matching TRBD1. Trimming took 4 bases from V and 11 from J; bases not matched to a gene: 8. The CDR3 covers 14 residues.

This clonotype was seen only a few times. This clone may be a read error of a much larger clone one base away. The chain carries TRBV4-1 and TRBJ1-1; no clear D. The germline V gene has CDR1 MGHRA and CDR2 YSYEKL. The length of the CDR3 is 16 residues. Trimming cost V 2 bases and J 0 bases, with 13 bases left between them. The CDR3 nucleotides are TGCGCCAGCAGCCAACCCCCGACACCGGTGAACACTGAAGCTTTCTTT. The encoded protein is CASSQPPTPVNTEAFF.

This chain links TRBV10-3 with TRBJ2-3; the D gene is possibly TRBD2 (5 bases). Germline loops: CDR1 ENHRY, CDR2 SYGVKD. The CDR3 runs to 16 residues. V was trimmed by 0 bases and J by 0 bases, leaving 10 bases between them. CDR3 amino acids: CAISESWRPSTDTQYF. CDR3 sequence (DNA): TGTGCCATCAGTGAGTCTTGGAGGCCTAGCACAGATACGCAGTATTTT.

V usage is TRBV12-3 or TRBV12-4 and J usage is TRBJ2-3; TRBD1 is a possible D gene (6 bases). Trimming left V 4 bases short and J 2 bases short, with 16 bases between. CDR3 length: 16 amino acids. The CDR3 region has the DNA TGTGCCAGCAGTTCCGGGACATCCACGTTCACAGATACGCAGTATTTT. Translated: CASSSGTSTFTDTQYF.

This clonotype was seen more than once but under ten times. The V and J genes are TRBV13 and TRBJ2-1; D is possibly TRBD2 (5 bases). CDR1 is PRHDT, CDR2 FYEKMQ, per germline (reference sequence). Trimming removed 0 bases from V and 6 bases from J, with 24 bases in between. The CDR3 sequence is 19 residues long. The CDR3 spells CASSLGLGWTAGEGNEQFF. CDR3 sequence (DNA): TGTGCCAGCAGCTTAGGCCTCGGGTGGACCGCCGGAGAGGGCAATGAGCAGTTCTTC.

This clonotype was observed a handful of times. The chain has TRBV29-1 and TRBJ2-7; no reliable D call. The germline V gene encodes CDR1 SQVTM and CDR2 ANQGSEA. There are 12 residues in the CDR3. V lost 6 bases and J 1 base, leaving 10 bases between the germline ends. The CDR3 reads CSVESFSYEQYF. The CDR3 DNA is TGCAGCGTAGAATCCTTTTCCTACGAGCAGTACTTC.

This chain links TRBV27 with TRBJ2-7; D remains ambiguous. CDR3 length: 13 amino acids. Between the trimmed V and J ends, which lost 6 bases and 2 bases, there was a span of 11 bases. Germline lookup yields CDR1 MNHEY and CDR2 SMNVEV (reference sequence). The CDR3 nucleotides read TGTGCCAGCAGCACCCACTCGACCTACGAGCAGTACTTC. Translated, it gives CASSTHSTYEQYF.

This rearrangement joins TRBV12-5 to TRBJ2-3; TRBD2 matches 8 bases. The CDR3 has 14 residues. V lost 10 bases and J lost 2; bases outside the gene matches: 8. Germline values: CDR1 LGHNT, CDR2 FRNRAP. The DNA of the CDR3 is TGTGCTACAGCACGTAGCGGGATCACAGATACGCAGTATTTT. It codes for CATARSGITDTQYF.